Listed below are T cell receptor beta chains from one sample, sequenced in a study of blood T cell repertoires in COVID-19. Produced via immunoSEQ multiplex PCR; TCRdb's table is partial and in-frame only. Here the sample spans some 94,000 clones, approximately 88% being singletons. The specimen sequenced was peripheral blood. The receptors were gathered from an older woman with COVID-19, enrolled during active disease. The CDR3 runs from the conserved cysteine through the conserved F or W. A D gene is named only where the DNA matches it firmly. Size is stated for part of the rows, as once, few or many counts, or as a class when the clone is expanded.

TRBD2 | NA | TRBJ2-1 | TRBV18 | CASSPGTAGAYNEQFF | TGTGCCAGCTCACCAGGGACTGCGGGGGCCTACAATGAGCAGTTCTTC
TRBD1 | NA | TRBJ1-6 | TRBV5-1 | CASSPDRGRNAHYNSPLHF | TGCGCCAGCAGCCCGGACAGGGGGCGAAACGCCCATTATAATTCACCCCTCCACTTT
TRBD1 | NA | TRBJ1-2 | TRBV6-2/TRBV6-3 | CASNPGQGLGGYTF | TGTGCCAGCAACCCGGGACAGGGGCTCGGTGGCTACACCTTC
NA | NA | TRBJ2-5 | TRBV11-3 | CASSYQGAETQYF | TGTGCCAGCAGCTATCAGGGCGCGGAGACCCAGTACTTC
NA | NA | TRBJ1-3 | TRBV30 | CAAAQGYSGNTIYF | TGTGCCGCCGCCCAGGGATATAGTGGAAACACCATATATTTT
NA | NA | TRBJ2-4 | TRBV12-3/TRBV12-4 | CASSLGHYIQYF | TGTGCCAGCAGTTTGGGCCACTACATTCAGTACTTC
NA | NA | TRBJ1-5 | TRBV6-5 | CASSPVGAMGQPQHF | TGTGCCAGCAGCCCCGTAGGGGCCATGGGGCAGCCCCAGCATTTT
TRBD1 | NA | TRBJ1-5 | TRBV2 | CASSEEGTGGRPQHF | TGTGCCAGCAGTGAAGAGGGGACAGGAGGGCGGCCCCAGCATTTT
TRBD1 | NA | TRBJ1-6 | TRBV11-2 | CASSLGDRASPLHF | TGTGCCAGCAGCTTAGGGGACAGGGCTTCACCCCTCCACTTT
NA | NA | TRBJ1-6 | TRBV19 | CAVGGQGLASPPLHF | TGTGCCGTCGGGGGGCAGGGCCTAGCAAGCCCACCCCTCCACTTT
TRBD2 | NA | TRBJ2-7 | TRBV7-2 | CASSFSGGADEQYF | TGTGCCAGCAGCTTTAGCGGGGGGGCCGACGAGCAGTACTTC
TRBD1 | NA | TRBJ1-1 | TRBV13 | CASSLEQGSTEAFF | TGTGCCAGCAGCTTAGAACAGGGGTCCACTGAAGCTTTCTTT
NA | NA | TRBJ2-3 | TRBV19 | CASRDGQTFTDTQYF | TGTGCCAGTAGGGACGGACAGACTTTCACAGATACGCAGTATTTT
NA | NA | TRBJ1-5 | TRBV7-8 | CASSQLGGNSNQPQHF | TGTGCCAGCAGCCAACTGGGGGGGAATAGCAATCAGCCCCAGCATTTT
TRBD2 | NA | TRBJ2-3 | TRBV6-4 | CASSDGPRRGGAGDTQYF | TGTGCCAGCAGTGACGGCCCTAGGCGCGGGGGGGCCGGAGATACGCAGTATTTT
NA | NA | TRBJ2-4 | TRBV2 | CASSASIAKNIQYF | TGTGCCAGCAGTGCGTCTATAGCCAAAAACATTCAGTACTTC
TRBD1 | NA | TRBJ1-4 | TRBV15 | CATSSGQGREKLFF | TGTGCCACCAGCAGCGGACAGGGGCGTGAAAAACTGTTTTTT
TRBD1 | few | TRBJ1-1 | TRBV4-3 | CASSQAGTANTEAFF | TGCGCCAGCAGCCAAGCCGGGACAGCGAACACTGAAGCTTTCTTT
TRBD2 | NA | TRBJ2-1 | TRBV7-3 | CASSVSLAGYNEQFF | TGTGCCAGCAGCGTAAGCCTAGCGGGATACAATGAGCAGTTCTTC
TRBD2 | NA | TRBJ2-1 | TRBV3-1/TRBV3-2 | CASRPKRGDSYNEQFF | TGTGCCAGCAGACCCAAGCGGGGGGACTCCTACAATGAGCAGTTCTTC
TRBD2 | once | TRBJ2-1 | TRBV19 | CASSKQLAAGGRNEQFF | TGTGCCAGTAGTAAACAACTAGCAGCGGGGGGCCGCAATGAGCAGTTCTTC
TRBD2 | NA | TRBJ2-3 | TRBV9 | CASSGSGGAPDTQYF | TGTGCCAGCAGCGGTAGCGGGGGGGCCCCAGATACGCAGTATTTT
TRBD2 | NA | TRBJ2-4 | TRBV2 | CASSEGLAEAKNIQYF | TGTGCCAGCAGTGAAGGACTAGCGGAAGCCAAAAACATTCAGTACTTC
TRBD1 | NA | TRBJ2-7 | TRBV6-1 | CASSDRGRLISEYF | TGTGCCAGCAGTGACAGGGGGCGCTTGATTTCTGAGTACTTC
TRBD2 | NA | TRBJ2-1 | TRBV27 | CASSLSGGVNEQFF | TGTGCCAGCAGTTTATCGGGGGGGGTAAATGAGCAGTTCTTC
TRBD1 | NA | TRBJ2-3 | TRBV5-4 | CASSYRQGMGSPDTQYF | TGTGCCAGCAGCTATCGACAGGGAATGGGGAGTCCAGATACGCAGTATTTT
NA | once | TRBJ2-1 | TRBV7-2 | CASTAGLGSHNEQFF | TGTGCCAGCACCGCGGGGTTGGGCAGCCACAATGAGCAGTTCTTC
NA | NA | TRBJ2-7 | TRBV6-5 | CASSYSAGGHSYEQYF | TGTGCCAGCAGTTACTCTGCAGGCGGGCACTCCTACGAGCAGTACTTC
TRBD1 | NA | TRBJ2-2 | TRBV10-3 | CAISPWQGEYTGELFF | TGTGCCATCAGTCCTTGGCAGGGGGAGTACACCGGGGAGCTGTTTTTT
TRBD1 | NA | TRBJ1-4 | TRBV5-1 | CASSLKGADEKLFF | TGCGCCAGCAGCTTGAAGGGGGCGGATGAAAAACTGTTTTTT
NA | NA | TRBJ1-1 | TRBV6-6 | CASIQNQGLNTEAFF | TGTGCCAGCATTCAGAACCAGGGACTTAACACTGAAGCTTTCTTT
TRBD2 | NA | TRBJ2-5 | TRBV6-5 | CASSPGTSGTQYF | TGTGCCAGCAGTCCCGGGACTAGCGGGACCCAGTACTTC
NA | NA | TRBJ1-6 | TRBV10-1 | CASSDGAVAAPLHF | TGCGCCAGCAGTGATGGGGCCGTTGCGGCACCCCTCCACTTT
TRBD1 | once | TRBJ1-6 | TRBV6-5 | CAGSRGLGNSPLHF | TGTGCCGGGAGTAGGGGGCTCGGGAATTCACCCCTCCACTTT
TRBD1 | NA | TRBJ1-2 | TRBV4-1 | CASSLTGGVYGYTF | TGCGCCAGCAGCCTGACAGGGGGTGTCTATGGCTACACCTTC
TRBD1 | NA | TRBJ2-1 | TRBV7-2 | CASTNTGGPYNEQFF | TGTGCCAGCACCAACACAGGGGGCCCCTACAATGAGCAGTTCTTC
NA | NA | TRBJ2-5 | TRBV3-1/TRBV3-2 | CASSQDLAEETQYF | TGTGCCAGCAGCCAAGATCTGGCAGAAGAGACCCAGTACTTC
NA | NA | TRBJ2-7 | TRBV5-1 | CASSFERASYDEQYF | TGCGCCAGCAGCTTTGAACGGGCTAGCTACGACGAGCAGTACTTC
TRBD1 | NA | TRBJ2-3 | TRBV2 | CASRETGGELSTQYF | TGTGCCAGCAGAGAGACAGGGGGTGAACTATCTACGCAGTATTTT
TRBD1 | NA | TRBJ1-5 | TRBV2 | CASADRGNQPQHF | TGTGCCAGCGCGGACAGGGGAAATCAGCCCCAGCATTTT
TRBD1 | NA | TRBJ2-5 | TRBV5-1 | CASSLGDSQETQYF | TGCGCCAGCAGCTTGGGGGACAGCCAAGAGACCCAGTACTTC
NA | NA | TRBJ1-2 | TRBV7-8 | CASSPPGGFLGGYTF | TGTGCCAGCAGCCCCCCCGGAGGGTTTCTTGGAGGCTACACCTTC
TRBD2 | NA | TRBJ2-2 | TRBV7-2 | CASSFLAGGLHGELFF | TGTGCCAGCAGCTTCCTAGCGGGGGGGCTACACGGGGAGCTGTTTTTT
NA | NA | TRBJ1-2 | TRBV25-1 | CASSESSSYGYTF | TGTGCCAGCAGTGAATCCTCTAGCTATGGCTACACCTTC
NA | NA | TRBJ1-2 | TRBV15 | CATSRGAGAAYGYTF | TGTGCCACCAGCAGAGGGGCAGGGGCTGCCTATGGCTACACCTTC
TRBD2 | NA | TRBJ2-5 | TRBV6-2/TRBV6-3 | CASSYGLAGVRQETQYF | TGTGCCAGCAGTTATGGGCTAGCGGGGGTTAGACAAGAGACCCAGTACTTC
NA | NA | TRBJ1-5 | TRBV29-1 | CSVEEGLGQPQHF | TGCAGCGTTGAGGAGGGGCTCGGTCAGCCCCAGCATTTT
NA | NA | TRBJ1-5 | TRBV5-5 | CASSLDRVQPQHF | TGTGCCAGCAGCTTGGACAGGGTTCAGCCCCAGCATTTT
NA | NA | TRBJ1-2 | TRBV5-1 | CASSSPAESSYGYTF | TGCGCCAGCAGCTCCCCCGCGGAGAGCAGCTATGGCTACACCTTC
NA | NA | TRBJ1-5 | TRBV5-3 | CASEGGDSNQPQHF | TGTGCCAGCGAGGGGGGGGATAGCAATCAGCCCCAGCATTTT